Listed here is a single TCR beta chain. The target antigen is unknown. Assay used: immunoSEQ multiplex PCR; TCRdb lists only in-frame clones, some missing. The data contain 45,000 to 60,000 clones, about 80% of them singletons. This entry belongs to a study of vaccination effects on CD4 cells after COVID-19. Overall study context: Participants got two doses of BNT162b2 or mRNA-1273 vaccine. A density of approximately 2.2 million PBMC per well was used; these cells were cultured with about 9.1 IU/ml IL-2 and approximately 9.4 ug/ml peptides. Study-level findings and limits: There were few convalescent patients in the study and no early post-infection timepoints.

With nine to eleven days of culture completed, CD4+ T cells were isolated. By PCR, the person was confirmed to have had SARS-CoV-2 infection between March and December 2020. This receptor was identified in a human donor who had a prior SARS-CoV-2 infection. This specimen was CD4+ T cells from PBMCs cultured without peptide, taken before COVID-19 vaccination.

In DNA, the CDR3 is TGTGCCAGCAACCTCGGGGGGGCTGGTAGGAAGACCCAGTACTTC. Its protein is CASNLGGAGRKTQYF. V is TRBV5-4 and J is TRBJ2-5, with 8 bases that match TRBD2. CDR1 SGHNT and CDR2 YYREEE come from the germline V gene (reference sequence). V lost 6 bases to trimming and J lost 6 bases; unmatched junction nucleotides: 13. This CDR3 has 15 residues.